In its sample, the clone carrying this TCR beta chain was seen many times. The sample is drawn from a study of regulatory T cells in long-lasting Graves disease. Per the germline V gene, CDR1 is SGHTA and CDR2 is FQGNSA. This CDR3 is 15 amino acids long. Unmatched junction bases numbered 7, after V lost 1 base and J lost 8 bases. Combining iRepertoire HTBI primers with Arm-PCR of CDR3 regions, the authors built TCR beta libraries. TCRdb re-analysed the multiplex PCR reads in MiXCR, keeping a single row per CDR3 protein. The sample holds hundreds of thousands of distinct CDR3 sequences, 15% to 20% seen once. Time point described: newly diagnosed GD, antithyroid drugs for less than 3 months. The authors made the TCR library using RNA they extracted from PBMCs. These data were likewise used in another study, on T cells in Graves' hyperthyroidism and ophthalmopathy.

This rearrangement joins TRBV7-2 to TRBJ2-1, with 8 bases fitting TRBD2. The receptor comes from a woman in her twenties or thirties with Graves disease. The sample consisted of peripheral blood mononuclear cells (PBMCs), taken at new diagnosis, from a patient treated with antithyroid drugs. The CDR3 here is CASSLGSGREDEQFF. The DNA of the CDR3 is TGTGCCAGCAGCTTAGGCAGCGGGAGAGAGGATGAGCAGTTCTTC.